This TCR beta chain was obtained from a study of blood T cell repertoires in COVID-19. The overall study: Collection of acute and convalescent COVID-19 samples took place in the United States, Italy and Spain. T cells, B-cell-depleted T cells, or PBMCs provided the cDNA or gDNA that served as material.

Original methodology: Nucleated cell number was recorded as an estimate derived from reference gene primer amplification. Profiling relied on immunoSEQ multiplex PCR, and the TCRdb table lists in-frame clones only, not all of them. V, J and clone size were drawn from that table, and D and trimming were deduced from the DNA. The sample has about 110,000 clones; 80% to 95% are singletons. V was clipped by 3 bases and J by 4 bases, with 9 bases between them. This CDR3 is built from 13 residues. The source of this sequence is a woman aged 30 to 39 with acute or convalescent COVID-19. The rearrangement joins TRBV12-3 or TRBV12-4 to TRBJ1-1; D not resolved. The sequenced material came from peripheral blood. CDR3 sequence reads: CASSFPPGTEAFF. The DNA for the CDR3 is TGTGCCAGCAGTTTCCCCCCCGGCACTGAAGCTTTCTTT.